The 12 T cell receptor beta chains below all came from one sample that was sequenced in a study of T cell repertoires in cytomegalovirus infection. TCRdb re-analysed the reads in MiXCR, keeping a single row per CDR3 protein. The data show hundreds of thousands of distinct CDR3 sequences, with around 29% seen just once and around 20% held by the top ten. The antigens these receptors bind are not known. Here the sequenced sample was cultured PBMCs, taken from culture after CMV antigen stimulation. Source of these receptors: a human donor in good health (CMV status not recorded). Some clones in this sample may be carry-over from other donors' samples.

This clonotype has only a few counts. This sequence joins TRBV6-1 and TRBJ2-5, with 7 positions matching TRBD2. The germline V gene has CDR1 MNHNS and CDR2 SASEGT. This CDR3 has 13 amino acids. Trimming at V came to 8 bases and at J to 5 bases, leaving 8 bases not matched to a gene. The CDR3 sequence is CASGGLPAETQYF. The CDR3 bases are TGTGCCAGCGGGGGACTACCCGCGGAGACCCAGTACTTC.

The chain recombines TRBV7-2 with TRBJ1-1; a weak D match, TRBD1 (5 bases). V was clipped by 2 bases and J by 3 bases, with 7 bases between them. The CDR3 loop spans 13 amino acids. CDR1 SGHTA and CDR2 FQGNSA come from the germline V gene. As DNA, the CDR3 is TGTGCCAGCAGCTTAACAGGATACACTGAAGCTTTCTTT. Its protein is CASSLTGYTEAFF.

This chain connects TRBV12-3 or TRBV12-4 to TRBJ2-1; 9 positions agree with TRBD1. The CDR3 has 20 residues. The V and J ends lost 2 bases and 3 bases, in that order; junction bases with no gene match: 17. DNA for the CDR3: TGTGCCAGCAGTTTAAAATCAGTGGTCGTGAGGGACAGGGACTACAATGAGCAGTTCTTC. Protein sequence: CASSLKSVVVRDRDYNEQFF.

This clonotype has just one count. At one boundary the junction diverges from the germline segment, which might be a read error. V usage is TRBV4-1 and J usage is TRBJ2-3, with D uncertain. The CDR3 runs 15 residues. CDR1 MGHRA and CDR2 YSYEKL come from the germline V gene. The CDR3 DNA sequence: TGTGCCAGCAGCCAAGAACGAGGTAGCACAGATACGCAGTATTTT. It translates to CASSQERGSTDTQYF.

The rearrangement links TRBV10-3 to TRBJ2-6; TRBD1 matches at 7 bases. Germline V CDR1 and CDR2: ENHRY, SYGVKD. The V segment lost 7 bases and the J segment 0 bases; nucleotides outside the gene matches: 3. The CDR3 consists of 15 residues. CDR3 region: CAIKGTASGANVLTF. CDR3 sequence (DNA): TGTGCCATCAAGGGGACAGCCTCTGGGGCCAACGTCCTGACTTTC.

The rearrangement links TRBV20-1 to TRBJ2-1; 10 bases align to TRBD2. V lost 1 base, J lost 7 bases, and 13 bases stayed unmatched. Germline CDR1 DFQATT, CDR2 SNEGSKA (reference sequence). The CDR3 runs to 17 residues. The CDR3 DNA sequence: TGCAGTGCTAGAGGGGGGCTAGCGGGAGTCAACTTGAATGAGCAGTTCTTC. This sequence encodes CSARGGLAGVNLNEQFF.

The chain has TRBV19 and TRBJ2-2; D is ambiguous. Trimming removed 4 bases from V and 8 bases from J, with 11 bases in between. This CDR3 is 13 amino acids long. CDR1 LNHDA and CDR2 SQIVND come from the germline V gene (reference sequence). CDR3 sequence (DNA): TGTGCCAGTAGTAACAATCGGAATGGGGAGCTGTTTTTT. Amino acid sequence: CASSNNRNGELFF.

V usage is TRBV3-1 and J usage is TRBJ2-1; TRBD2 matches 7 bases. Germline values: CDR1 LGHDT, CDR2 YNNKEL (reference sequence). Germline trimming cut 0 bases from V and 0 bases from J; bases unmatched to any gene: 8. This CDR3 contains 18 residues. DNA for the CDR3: TGTGCCAGCAGCCAAGAAAGGCTAGCGGACTACTCCTACAATGAGCAGTTCTTC. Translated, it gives CASSQERLADYSYNEQFF.

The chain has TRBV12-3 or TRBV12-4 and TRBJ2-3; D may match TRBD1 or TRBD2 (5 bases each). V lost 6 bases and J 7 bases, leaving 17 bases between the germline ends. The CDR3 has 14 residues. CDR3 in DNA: TGTGCCAGCAGCCCAGGGACCCTAGTACATACGCAGTATTTT. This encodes CASSPGTLVHTQYF.

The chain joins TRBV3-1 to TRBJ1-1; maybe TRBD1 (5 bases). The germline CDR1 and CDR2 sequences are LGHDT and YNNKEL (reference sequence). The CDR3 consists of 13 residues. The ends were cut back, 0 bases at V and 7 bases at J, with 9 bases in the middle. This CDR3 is CASSQDPGREAFF. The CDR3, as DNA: TGTGCCAGCAGCCAAGATCCAGGGCGTGAAGCTTTCTTT.

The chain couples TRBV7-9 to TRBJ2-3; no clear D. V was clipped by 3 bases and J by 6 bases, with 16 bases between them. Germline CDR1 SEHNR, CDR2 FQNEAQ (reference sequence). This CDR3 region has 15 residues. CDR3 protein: CASSFGDQRIDTQYF. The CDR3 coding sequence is TGTGCCAGCAGCTTTGGTGACCAAAGAATCGATACGCAGTATTTT.

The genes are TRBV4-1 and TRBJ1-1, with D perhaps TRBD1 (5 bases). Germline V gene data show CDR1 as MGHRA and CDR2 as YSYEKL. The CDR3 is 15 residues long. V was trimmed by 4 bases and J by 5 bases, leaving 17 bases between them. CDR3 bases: TGCGCCAGCAGCCCTGGGACCGTGAAGGGGACTGAAGCTTTCTTT. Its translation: CASSPGTVKGTEAFF.